One and the same sample provided the 9 T cell receptor beta chains below, sequenced in a study of CD8 T cells in ankylosing spondylitis (dated by TCRdb to between 2016 and 2019). What the research found in general, with its limitations: Blood from ankylosing spondylitis patients appeared to be characterized by a TCR beta motif made up of about 8 highly homologous amino acid variants.

The method was 5' RACE. The run used an Illumina HiSeq 2500. Through fastp at Q25 and MiXCR, TCRdb rebuilt clones from the public reads, retaining in-frame beta chains. Rows matching on CDR3 protein sequence are summarized as one entry with the most common DNA and genes. In this sample the table shows fewer than 500,000 distinct CDR3 sequences, roughly a quarter of which occur a single time. The leading ten clones occupy 0.85% to 1% of the sample. Antigen specificity for these receptors is unknown. The sample consisted of blood, either unsorted or a sorted T cell fraction (not recorded which). These receptors all come from a male donor with ankylosing spondylitis.

The chain couples TRBV11-2 to TRBJ2-1; D is perhaps TRBD2 (7 bases). The CDR3 is 16 amino acids. Germline loops: CDR1 SGHAT, CDR2 FQNNGV. The V gene lost 6 bases and the J gene lost 0 bases, with 15 bases spanning the gap. The CDR3 sequence: CASRGGGLGSYNEQFF. CDR3 nucleotide sequence: TGTGCCAGCAGGGGAGGGGGATTAGGCTCCTACAATGAGCAGTTCTTC. The full variable domain, completed using reference TRBV11-2 and TRBJ2-1, is EAGVAQSPRYKIIEKRQSVAFWCNPISGHATLYWYQQILGQGPKLLIQFQNNGVVDDSQLPKDRFSAERLKGVDSTLKIQPAKLEDSAVYLCASRGGGLGSYNEQFFGPGTRLTVL.

This clonotype occurred a few times. The chain recombines TRBV5-5 with TRBJ2-1; D uncertain. The CDR3 has 16 residues. The germline V gene has CDR1 SGHKS and CDR2 YYEKEE (reference sequence). The ends were cut back, 0 bases at V and 0 bases at J, with 10 bases in the middle. CDR3 amino acids: CASSLGGTPSYNEQFF. Written as DNA, the CDR3 is TGTGCCAGCAGCTTGGGCGGCACACCCTCCTACAATGAGCAGTTCTTC. Full variable domain (outside the CDR3, taken from reference TRBV5-5 and TRBJ2-1): DAGVTQSPTHLIKTRGQQVTLRCSPISGHKSVSWYQQVLGQGPQFIFQYYEKEERGRGNFPDRFSARQFPNYSSELNVNALLLGDSALYLCASSLGGTPSYNEQFFGPGTRLTVL.

The genes are TRBV6-5 and TRBJ2-7; possibly TRBD1 or TRBD2 for D (6 bases each). Trimming stripped 0 bases from V and 5 bases from J, with 17 bases between. The V gene's germline CDR1 is MNHEY and CDR2 SVGAGI. CDR3 length: 16 residues. CDR3: CASSYSIGRGQDEQYF. CDR3 coding DNA: TGTGCCAGCAGTTACTCGATAGGGCGGGGACAAGACGAGCAGTACTTC.

The chain couples TRBV3-1 to TRBJ2-1; 8 nucleotides match TRBD2. V lost 4 bases and J lost 5; bases outside the gene matches: 1. Per germline, CDR1 LGHDT and CDR2 YNNKEL (reference sequence). The CDR3 is made up of 13 amino acids. The CDR3: CASSRLANNEQFF. In DNA, the CDR3 is TGTGCCAGCAGCCGACTAGCGAACAATGAGCAGTTCTTC.

V gene TRBV20-1 combines with J gene TRBJ2-5, with 11 bases matching TRBD2. The J segment lost 5 bases and the V segment lost 6 bases, leaving 8 bases of the junction unmatched. This CDR3 has 14 amino acids. Germline assignment: CDR1 DFQATT and CDR2 SNEGSKA (reference sequence). The CDR3 DNA is TGCAGTGCCCCGACTAGCGGGATCGACGAGACCCAGTACTTC. Encoded protein: CSAPTSGIDETQYF.

This chain links TRBV20-1 with TRBJ2-7; tentatively, D is TRBD2 (6 bases). Trimming stripped 0 bases from V and 7 bases from J, with 13 bases between. CDR3 length: 13 amino acids. Per the germline V gene, CDR1 is DFQATT and CDR2 is SNEGSKA (reference sequence). CDR3 sequence reads: CSARDEEGREQYF. Here the CDR3 DNA reads TGCAGTGCTAGAGATGAGGAGGGCCGGGAGCAGTACTTC.

This clonotype was detected a few times. This chain uses TRBV6-5 with TRBJ2-7; 7 bases map to TRBD2. V shed 0 bases and J 2 bases; nucleotides not matched to a gene: 10. Germline V gene data show CDR1 as MNHEY and CDR2 as SVGAGI. The CDR3 runs to 17 residues. The CDR3 spells CASSYSVIGLAAYEQYV. The CDR3 region has the DNA TGTGCCAGCAGTTACTCGGTAATTGGCCTAGCGGCCTACGAGCAGTACGTC.

This clonotype was picked up a small number of times. The rearrangement uses TRBV7-6 and TRBJ1-2, with D hard to call. V was cut by 6 bases and J by 10 bases, with 18 bases left in between. The CDR3 length is 13 residues. Germline loops: CDR1 SGHVS, CDR2 FNYEAQ. CDR3 nucleotide sequence: TGTGCCAGCAGTTTTCCAGAGAGTAGCGTCTACACCTTC. Translating it yields CASSFPESSVYTF. The entire variable domain, with the rest obtained from reference TRBV7-6 and TRBJ1-2, is as follows: GAGVSQSPRYKVTKRGQDVALRCDPISGHVSLYWYRQALGQGPEFLTYFNYEAQQDKSGLPNDRFSAERPEGSISTLTIQRTEQRDSAMYRCASSFPESSVYTFGSGTRLTVV.

The V gene is TRBV2, the J gene TRBJ1-2; a weak D match, TRBD1 (5 bases). CDR3 length: 14 residues. Trimming took 6 bases from V and 2 from J, leaving 13 bases between them. The germline gives CDR1 SNHLY, CDR2 FYNNEI. CDR3 residues: CASRPGLGNYGYTF. CDR3 nucleotides: TGTGCCAGCAGGCCAGGGTTGGGAAACTATGGCTACACCTTC.